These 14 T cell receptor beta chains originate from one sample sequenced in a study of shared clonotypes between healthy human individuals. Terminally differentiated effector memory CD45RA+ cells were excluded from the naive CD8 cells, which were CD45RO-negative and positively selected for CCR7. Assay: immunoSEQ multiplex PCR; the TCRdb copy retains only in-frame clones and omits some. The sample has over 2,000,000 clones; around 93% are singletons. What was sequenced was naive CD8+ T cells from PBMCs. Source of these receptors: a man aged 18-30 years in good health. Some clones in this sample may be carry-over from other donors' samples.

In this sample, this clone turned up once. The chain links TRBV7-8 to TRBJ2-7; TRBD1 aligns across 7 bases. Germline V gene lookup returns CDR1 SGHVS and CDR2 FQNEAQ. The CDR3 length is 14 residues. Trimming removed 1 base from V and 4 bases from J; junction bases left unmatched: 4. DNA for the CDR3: TGTGCCAGCAGCTTAGAGACAGGGTGGTACGAGCAGTACTTC. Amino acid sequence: CASSLETGWYEQYF.

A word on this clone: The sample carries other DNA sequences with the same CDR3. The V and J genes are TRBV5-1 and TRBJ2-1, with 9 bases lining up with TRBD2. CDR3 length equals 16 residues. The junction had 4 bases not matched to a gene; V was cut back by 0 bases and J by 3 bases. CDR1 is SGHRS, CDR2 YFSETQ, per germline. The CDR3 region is CASSLGLAGYYNEQFF. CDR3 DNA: TGCGCCAGCAGCTTGGGGCTAGCGGGATACTACAATGAGCAGTTCTTC.

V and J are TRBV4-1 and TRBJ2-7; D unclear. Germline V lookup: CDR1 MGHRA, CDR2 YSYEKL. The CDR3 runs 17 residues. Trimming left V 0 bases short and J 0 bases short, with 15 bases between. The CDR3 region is CASSQESRKIVSYEQYF. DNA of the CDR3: TGCGCCAGCAGCCAAGAGTCGCGCAAGATAGTCTCCTACGAGCAGTACTTC.

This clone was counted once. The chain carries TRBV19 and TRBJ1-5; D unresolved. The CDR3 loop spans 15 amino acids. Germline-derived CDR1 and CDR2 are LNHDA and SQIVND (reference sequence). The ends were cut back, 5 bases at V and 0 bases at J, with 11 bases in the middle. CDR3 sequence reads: CASSPRTNSNQPQHF. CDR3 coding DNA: TGTGCCAGTAGTCCCCGGACCAATAGCAATCAGCCCCAGCATTTT. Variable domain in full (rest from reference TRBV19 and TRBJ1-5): DGGITQSPKYLFRKEGQNVTLSCEQNLNHDAMYWYRQDPGQGLRLIYYSQIVNDFQKGDIAEGYSVSREKKESFPLTVTSAQKNPTAFYLCASSPRTNSNQPQHFGDGTRLSIL.

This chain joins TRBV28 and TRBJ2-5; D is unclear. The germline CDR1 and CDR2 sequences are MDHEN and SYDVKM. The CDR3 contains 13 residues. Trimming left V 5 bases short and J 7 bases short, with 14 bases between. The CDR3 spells CASSMEGPGTQYF. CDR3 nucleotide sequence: TGTGCCAGCAGTATGGAAGGCCCGGGGACCCAGTACTTC.

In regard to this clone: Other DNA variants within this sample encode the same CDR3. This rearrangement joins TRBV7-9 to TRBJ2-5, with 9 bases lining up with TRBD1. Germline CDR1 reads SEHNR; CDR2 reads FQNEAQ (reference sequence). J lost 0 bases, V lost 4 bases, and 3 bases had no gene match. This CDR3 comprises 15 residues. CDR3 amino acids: CASSSNRGHQETQYF. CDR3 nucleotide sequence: TGTGCCAGCAGCTCGAACAGGGGGCACCAAGAGACCCAGTACTTC.

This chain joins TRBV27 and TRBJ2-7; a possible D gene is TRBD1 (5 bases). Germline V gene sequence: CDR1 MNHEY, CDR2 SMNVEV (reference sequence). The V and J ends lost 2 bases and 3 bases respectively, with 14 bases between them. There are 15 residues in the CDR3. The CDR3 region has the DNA TGTGCCAGCAGTTTAAGGACAAACTCAGACTACGAGCAGTACTTC. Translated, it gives CASSLRTNSDYEQYF.

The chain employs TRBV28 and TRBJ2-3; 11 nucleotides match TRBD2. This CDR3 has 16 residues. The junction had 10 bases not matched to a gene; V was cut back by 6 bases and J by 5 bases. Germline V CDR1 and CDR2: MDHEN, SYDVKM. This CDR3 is CASSRPLAGVGDTQYF. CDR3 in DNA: TGTGCCAGCAGCCGCCCACTAGCGGGAGTGGGAGATACGCAGTATTTT.

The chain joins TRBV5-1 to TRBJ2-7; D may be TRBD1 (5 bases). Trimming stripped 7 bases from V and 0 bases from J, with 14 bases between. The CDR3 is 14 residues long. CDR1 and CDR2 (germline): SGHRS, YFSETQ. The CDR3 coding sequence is TGCGCCAGCGCCTTTACAGGAGACTCCTACGAGCAGTACTTC. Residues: CASAFTGDSYEQYF. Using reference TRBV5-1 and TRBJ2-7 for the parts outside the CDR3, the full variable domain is KAGVTQTPRYLIKTRGQQVTLSCSPISGHRSVSWYQQTPGQGLQFLFEYFSETQRNKGNFPGRFSGRQFSNSRSEMNVSTLELGDSALYLCASAFTGDSYEQYFGPGTRLTVT.

CDR3 region: CASTIGAGSYNEQFF. CDR3 DNA sequence: TGTGCCAGCACCATAGGGGCGGGCTCCTACAATGAGCAGTTCTTC. The chain has TRBV7-6 and TRBJ2-1; either TRBD1 or TRBD2 may supply D (5 bases each). Per germline, CDR1 SGHVS and CDR2 FNYEAQ. V lost 7 bases and J 0 bases, leaving 13 bases between the germline ends. The CDR3 is 15 residues long. Based on the CDR3 plus reference TRBV7-6 and TRBJ2-1, the full variable domain is GAGVSQSPRYKVTKRGQDVALRCDPISGHVSLYWYRQALGQGPEFLTYFNYEAQQDKSGLPNDRFSAERPEGSISTLTIQRTEQRDSAMYRCASTIGAGSYNEQFFGPGTRLTVL.

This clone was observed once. CDR3 sequence reads: CASSRPVPNTEAFF. CDR3 nucleotide sequence: TGTGCCAGTAGTAGGCCCGTCCCCAACACTGAAGCTTTCTTT. The V gene is TRBV19, the J gene TRBJ1-1; D not resolved. The CDR3 is made up of 14 amino acids. CDR1 and CDR2 from the germline V gene are LNHDA and SQIVND (reference sequence). V lost 4 bases to trimming and J lost 2 bases, with 11 bases between them.

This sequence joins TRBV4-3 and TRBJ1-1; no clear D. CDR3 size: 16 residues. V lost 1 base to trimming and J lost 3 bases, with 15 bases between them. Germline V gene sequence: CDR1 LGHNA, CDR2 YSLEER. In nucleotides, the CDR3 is TGCGCCAGCAGCCAAGTATTAGGTAGGCGGGACACTGAAGCTTTCTTT. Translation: CASSQVLGRRDTEAFF.

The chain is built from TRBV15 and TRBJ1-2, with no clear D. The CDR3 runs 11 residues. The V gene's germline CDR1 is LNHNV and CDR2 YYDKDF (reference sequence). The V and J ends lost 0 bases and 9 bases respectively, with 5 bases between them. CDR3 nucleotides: TGTGCCACCAGCAGAGATTACCGCTACACCTTC. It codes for CATSRDYRYTF.

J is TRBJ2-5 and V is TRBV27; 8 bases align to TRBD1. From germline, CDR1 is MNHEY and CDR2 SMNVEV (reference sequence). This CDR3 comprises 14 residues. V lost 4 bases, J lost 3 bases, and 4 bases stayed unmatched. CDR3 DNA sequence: TGTGCCAGCAGTTCCCCGACAGGGGAAGAGACCCAGTACTTC. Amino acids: CASSSPTGEETQYF.